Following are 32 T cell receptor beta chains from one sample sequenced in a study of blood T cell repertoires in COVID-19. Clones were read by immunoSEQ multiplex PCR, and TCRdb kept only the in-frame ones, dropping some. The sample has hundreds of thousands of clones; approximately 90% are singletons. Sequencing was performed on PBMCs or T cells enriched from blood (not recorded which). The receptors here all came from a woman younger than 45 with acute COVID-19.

In DNA form, the CDR3 reads TGTGCTAGTGGTTCAAGACAGGGGGGGAACACCGGGGAGCTGTTTTTT. Its translation: CASGSRQGGNTGELFF. V usage is TRBV12-5 and J usage is TRBJ2-2; 9 bases fit TRBD1. Germline CDR1 and CDR2: LGHNT and FRNRAP. There are 16 residues in the CDR3. Germline trimming cut 4 bases from V and 1 base from J; bases unmatched to any gene: 4.

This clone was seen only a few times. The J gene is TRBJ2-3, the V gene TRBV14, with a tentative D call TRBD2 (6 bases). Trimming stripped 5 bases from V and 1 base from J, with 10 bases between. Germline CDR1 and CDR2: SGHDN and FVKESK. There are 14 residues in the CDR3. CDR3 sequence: CASSADYRTDTQYF. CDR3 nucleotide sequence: TGTGCCAGCAGCGCGGACTACCGCACAGATACGCAGTATTTT. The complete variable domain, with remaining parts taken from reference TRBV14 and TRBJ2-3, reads EAGVTQFPSHSVIEKGQTVTLRCDPISGHDNLYWYRRVMGKEIKFLLHFVKESKQDESGMPNNRFLAERTGGTYSTLKVQPAELEDSGVYFCASSADYRTDTQYFGPGTRLTVL.

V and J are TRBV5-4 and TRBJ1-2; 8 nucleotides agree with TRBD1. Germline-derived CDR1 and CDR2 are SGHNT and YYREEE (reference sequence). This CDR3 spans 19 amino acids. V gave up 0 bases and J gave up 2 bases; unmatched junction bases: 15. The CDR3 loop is CASSLVPGGLLPPNYGYTF. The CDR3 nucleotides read TGTGCCAGCAGCTTGGTTCCAGGGGGCCTCTTACCGCCGAACTATGGCTACACCTTC.

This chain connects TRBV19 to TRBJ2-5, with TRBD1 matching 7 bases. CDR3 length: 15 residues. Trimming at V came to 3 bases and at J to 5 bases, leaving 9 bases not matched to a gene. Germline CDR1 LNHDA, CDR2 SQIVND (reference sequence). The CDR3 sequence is CASSIVDRVGETQYF. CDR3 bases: TGTGCCAGTAGTATTGTTGACAGGGTCGGCGAGACCCAGTACTTC.

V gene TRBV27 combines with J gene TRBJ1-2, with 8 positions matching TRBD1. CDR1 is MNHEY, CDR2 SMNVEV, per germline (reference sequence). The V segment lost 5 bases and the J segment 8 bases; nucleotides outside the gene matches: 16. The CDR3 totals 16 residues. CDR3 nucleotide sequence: TGTGCCAGCAGTACCCGACAGGGGACTTACTATCGAGGCTACACCTTC. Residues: CASSTRQGTYYRGYTF.

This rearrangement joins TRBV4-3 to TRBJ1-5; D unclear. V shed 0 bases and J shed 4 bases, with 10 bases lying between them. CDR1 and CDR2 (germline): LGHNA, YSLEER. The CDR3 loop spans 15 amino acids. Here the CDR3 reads CASSQEWGGNQPQHF. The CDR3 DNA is TGCGCCAGCAGCCAAGAGTGGGGAGGGAATCAGCCCCAGCATTTT.

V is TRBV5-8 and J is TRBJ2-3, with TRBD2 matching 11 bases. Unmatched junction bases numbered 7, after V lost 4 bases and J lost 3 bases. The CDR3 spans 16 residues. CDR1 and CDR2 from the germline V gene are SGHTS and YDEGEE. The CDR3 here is CASSPSLAGGTDTQYF. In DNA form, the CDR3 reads TGTGCCAGCAGCCCCTCTCTAGCGGGAGGAACAGATACGCAGTATTTT.

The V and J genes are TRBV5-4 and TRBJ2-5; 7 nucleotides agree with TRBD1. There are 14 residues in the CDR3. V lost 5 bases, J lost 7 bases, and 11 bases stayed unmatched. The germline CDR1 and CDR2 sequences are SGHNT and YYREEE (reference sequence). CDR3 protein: CASRNGTATRTQYF. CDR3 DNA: TGTGCCAGCAGGAACGGGACAGCAACTAGGACCCAGTACTTC.

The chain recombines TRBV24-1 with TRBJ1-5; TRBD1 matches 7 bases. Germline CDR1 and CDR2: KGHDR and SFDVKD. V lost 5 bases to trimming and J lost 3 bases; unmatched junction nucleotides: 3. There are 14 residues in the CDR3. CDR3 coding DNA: TGTGCCACCAGTGTAGGGACAGACAATCAGCCCCAGCATTTT. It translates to CATSVGTDNQPQHF.

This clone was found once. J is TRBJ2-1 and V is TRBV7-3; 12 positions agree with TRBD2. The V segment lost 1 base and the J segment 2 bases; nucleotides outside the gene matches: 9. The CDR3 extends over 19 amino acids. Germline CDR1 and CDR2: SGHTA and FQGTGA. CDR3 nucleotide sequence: TGTGCCAGCAGCTTAAATCCGCGACTAGCGGGAGCAACCTACAATGAGCAGTTCTTC. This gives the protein CASSLNPRLAGATYNEQFF.

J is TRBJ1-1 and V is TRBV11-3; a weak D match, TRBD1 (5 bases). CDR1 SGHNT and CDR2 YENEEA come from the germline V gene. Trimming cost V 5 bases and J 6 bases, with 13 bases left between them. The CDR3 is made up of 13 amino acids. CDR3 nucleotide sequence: TGTGCCAGCAGCCGGGGGTGGGAGGCTGAAGCTTTCTTT. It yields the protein CASSRGWEAEAFF.

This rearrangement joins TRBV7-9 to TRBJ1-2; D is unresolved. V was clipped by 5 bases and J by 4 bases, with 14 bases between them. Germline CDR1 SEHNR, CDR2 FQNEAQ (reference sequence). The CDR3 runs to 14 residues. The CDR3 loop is CASSPPSGSYGYTF. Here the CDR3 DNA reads TGTGCCAGCAGCCCACCCTCTGGGAGCTATGGCTACACCTTC.

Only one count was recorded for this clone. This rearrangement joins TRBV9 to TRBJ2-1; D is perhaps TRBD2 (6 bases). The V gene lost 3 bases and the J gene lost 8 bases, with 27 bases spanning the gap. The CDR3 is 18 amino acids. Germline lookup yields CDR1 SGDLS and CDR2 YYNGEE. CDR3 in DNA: TGTGCCAGCAGCGGTTCCCAGGGACTGGCGGTGGGAGCCGATGAGCAGTTCTTC. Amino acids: CASSGSQGLAVGADEQFF.

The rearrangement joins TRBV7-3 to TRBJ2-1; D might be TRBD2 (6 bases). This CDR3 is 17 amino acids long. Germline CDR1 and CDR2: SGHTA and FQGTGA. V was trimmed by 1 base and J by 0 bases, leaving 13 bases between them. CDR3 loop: CASSLNGGASSYNEQFF. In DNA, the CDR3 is TGTGCCAGCAGCTTAAATGGCGGGGCGAGCTCCTACAATGAGCAGTTCTTC.

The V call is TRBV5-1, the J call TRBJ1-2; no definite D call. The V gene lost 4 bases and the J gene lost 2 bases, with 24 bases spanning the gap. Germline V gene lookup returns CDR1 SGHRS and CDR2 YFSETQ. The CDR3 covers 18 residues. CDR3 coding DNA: TGCGCCAGCAGCCGGTACTCGGAGGCGAGAGGAGCCAACTATGGCTACACCTTC. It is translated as CASSRYSEARGANYGYTF.

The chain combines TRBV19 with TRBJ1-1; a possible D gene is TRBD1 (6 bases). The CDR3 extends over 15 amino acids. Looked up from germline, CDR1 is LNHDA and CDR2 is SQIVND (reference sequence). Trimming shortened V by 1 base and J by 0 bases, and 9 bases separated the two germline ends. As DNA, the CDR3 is TGTGCCAGTAGTATAGGAGCAGGGGTGAACACTGAAGCTTTCTTT. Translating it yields CASSIGAGVNTEAFF.

CDR3 bases: TGTGCCTGGAGAGCCGGGACAGGGAGCTCCTATAATTCACCCCTCCACTTT. Protein: CAWRAGTGSSYNSPLHF. This rearrangement joins TRBV30 to TRBJ1-6; 9 bases are a match to TRBD1. The V and J ends lost 3 bases and 0 bases, in that order; junction bases with no gene match: 6. CDR3 size: 17 residues. Germline V gene data show CDR1 as GTSNPN and CDR2 as SVGIG (reference sequence).

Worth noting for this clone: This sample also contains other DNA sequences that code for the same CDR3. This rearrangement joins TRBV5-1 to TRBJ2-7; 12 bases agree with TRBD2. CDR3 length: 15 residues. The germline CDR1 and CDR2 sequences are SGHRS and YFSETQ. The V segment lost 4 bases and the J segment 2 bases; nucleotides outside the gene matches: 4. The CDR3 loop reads CASSPGTSGPYEQYF. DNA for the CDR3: TGCGCCAGCAGCCCCGGGACTAGCGGGCCCTACGAGCAGTACTTC.

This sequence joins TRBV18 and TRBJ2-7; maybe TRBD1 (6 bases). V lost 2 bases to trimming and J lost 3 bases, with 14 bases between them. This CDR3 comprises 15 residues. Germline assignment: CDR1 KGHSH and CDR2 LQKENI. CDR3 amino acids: CASSPRAGVFYEQYF. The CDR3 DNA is TGTGCCAGCTCACCAAGGGCAGGGGTATTCTACGAGCAGTACTTC.

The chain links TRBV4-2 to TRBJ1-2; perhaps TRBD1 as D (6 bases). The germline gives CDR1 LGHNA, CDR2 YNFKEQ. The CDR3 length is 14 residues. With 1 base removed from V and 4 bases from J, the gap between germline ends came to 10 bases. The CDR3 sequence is CASSQGQEVYGYTF. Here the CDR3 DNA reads TGTGCCAGCAGCCAAGGACAGGAGGTCTATGGCTACACCTTC.

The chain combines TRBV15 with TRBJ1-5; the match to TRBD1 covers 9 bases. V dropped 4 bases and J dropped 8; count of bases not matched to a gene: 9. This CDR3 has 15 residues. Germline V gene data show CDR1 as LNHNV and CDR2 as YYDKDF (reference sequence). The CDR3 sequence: CATSKGQGAGEPQHF. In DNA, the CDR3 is TGTGCCACCAGCAAGGGACAGGGCGCCGGAGAGCCCCAGCATTTT.

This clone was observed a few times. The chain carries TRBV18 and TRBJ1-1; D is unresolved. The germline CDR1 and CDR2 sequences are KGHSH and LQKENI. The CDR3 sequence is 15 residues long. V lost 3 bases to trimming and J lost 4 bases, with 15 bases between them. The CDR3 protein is CASSPPHSASTEAFF. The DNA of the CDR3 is TGTGCCAGCTCACCCCCCCACTCCGCATCCACTGAAGCTTTCTTT.

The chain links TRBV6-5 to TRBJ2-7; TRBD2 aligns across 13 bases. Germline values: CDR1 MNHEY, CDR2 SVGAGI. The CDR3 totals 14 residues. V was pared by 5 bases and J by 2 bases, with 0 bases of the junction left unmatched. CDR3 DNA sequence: TGTGCCAGCAGTACTAGCGGGGGGGCCTACGAGCAGTACTTC. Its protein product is CASSTSGGAYEQYF.

CDR3 sequence reads: CASSFLSGRALDEQFF. The CDR3 region has the DNA TGTGCCAGCAGCTTTCTTAGCGGGAGGGCCCTCGATGAGCAGTTCTTC. The J gene is TRBJ2-1, the V gene TRBV5-6, with TRBD2 matching over 11 bases. This CDR3 contains 16 residues. Germline V gene sequence: CDR1 SGHDT, CDR2 YYEEEE. With V trimmed by 2 bases and J by 8 bases, 9 bases remained unmatched.

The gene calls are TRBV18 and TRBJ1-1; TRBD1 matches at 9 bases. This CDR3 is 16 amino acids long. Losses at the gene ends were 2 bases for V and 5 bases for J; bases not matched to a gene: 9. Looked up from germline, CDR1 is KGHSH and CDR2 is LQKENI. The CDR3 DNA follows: TGTGCCAGCTCACCAAACAGGGGGCCGGGCTCGACTGAAGCTTTCTTT. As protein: CASSPNRGPGSTEAFF.

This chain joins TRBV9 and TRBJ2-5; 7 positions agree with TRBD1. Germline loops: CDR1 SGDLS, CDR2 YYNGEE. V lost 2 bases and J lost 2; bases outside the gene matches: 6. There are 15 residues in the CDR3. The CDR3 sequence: CASSVGRGRQETQYF. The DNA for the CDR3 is TGTGCCAGCAGCGTGGGAAGGGGGCGGCAAGAGACCCAGTACTTC.

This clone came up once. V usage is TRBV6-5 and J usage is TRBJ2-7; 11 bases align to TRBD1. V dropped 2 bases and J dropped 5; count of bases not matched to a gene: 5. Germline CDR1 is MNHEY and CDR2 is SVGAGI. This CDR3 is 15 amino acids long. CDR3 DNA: TGTGCCAGCAGTTACATGGGACAGGGGGGGGACGAGCAGTACTTC. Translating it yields CASSYMGQGGDEQYF.

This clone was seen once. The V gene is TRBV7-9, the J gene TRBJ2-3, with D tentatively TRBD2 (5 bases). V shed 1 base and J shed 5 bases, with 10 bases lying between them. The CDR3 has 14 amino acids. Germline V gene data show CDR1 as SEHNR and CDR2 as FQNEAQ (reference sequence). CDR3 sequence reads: CASSLVLAGDTQYF. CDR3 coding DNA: TGTGCCAGCAGCTTAGTTTTGGCGGGAGATACGCAGTATTTT.

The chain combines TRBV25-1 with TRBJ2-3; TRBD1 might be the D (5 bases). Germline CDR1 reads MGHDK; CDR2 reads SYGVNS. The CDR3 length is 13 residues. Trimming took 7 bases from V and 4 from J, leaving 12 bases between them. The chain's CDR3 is CASTLSGPDTQYF. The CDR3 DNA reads TGTGCCAGCACCCTCTCAGGGCCAGATACGCAGTATTTT.

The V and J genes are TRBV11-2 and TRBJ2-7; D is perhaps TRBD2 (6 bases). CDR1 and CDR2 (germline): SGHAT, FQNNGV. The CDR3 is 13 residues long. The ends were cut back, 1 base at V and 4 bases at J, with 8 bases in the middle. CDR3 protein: CASSLGAGYEQYF. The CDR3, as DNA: TGTGCCAGCAGCTTAGGCGCGGGGTACGAGCAGTACTTC.

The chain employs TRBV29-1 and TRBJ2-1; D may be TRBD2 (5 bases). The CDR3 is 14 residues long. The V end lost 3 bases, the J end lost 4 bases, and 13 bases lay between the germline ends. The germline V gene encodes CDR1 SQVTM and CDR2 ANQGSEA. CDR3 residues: CSVDRTGTYNEQFF. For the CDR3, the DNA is TGCAGCGTTGATAGGACGGGAACTTACAATGAGCAGTTCTTC.

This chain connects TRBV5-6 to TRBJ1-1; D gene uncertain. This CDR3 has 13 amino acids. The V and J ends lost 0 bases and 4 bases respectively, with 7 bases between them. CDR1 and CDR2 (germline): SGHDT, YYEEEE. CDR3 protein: CASSLGPGTEAFF. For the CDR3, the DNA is TGTGCCAGCAGCTTGGGGCCTGGCACTGAAGCTTTCTTT. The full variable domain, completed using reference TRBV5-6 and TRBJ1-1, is DAGVTQSPTHLIKTRGQQVTLRCSPKSGHDTVSWYQQALGQGPQFIFQYYEEEERQRGNFPDRFSGHQFPNYSSELNVNALLLGDSALYLCASSLGPGTEAFFGQGTRLTVV.